The 15 T cell receptor beta chains below were found in one sample sequenced in a study of T cell responses to AZD1222 COVID-19 vaccine. Generated by immunoSEQ multiplex PCR, the TCRdb table keeps only in-frame clones and is missing some. The sample lists about 50,000 clones, 75% to 90% occurring once. Specimen: peripheral blood, collected on day 0 of AZD1222 vaccination. The receptor set was obtained from an adult in good health.

The chain recombines TRBV27 with TRBJ1-6, with D perhaps matching TRBD1 (5 bases). Germline assignment: CDR1 MNHEY and CDR2 SMNVEV (reference sequence). The CDR3 has 19 amino acids. V lost 1 base, J lost 0 bases, and 16 bases lay in between. As DNA, the CDR3 is TGTGCCAGCAGTTTATGGGGGTCATCAGGGAGCTCCTATAATTCACCCCTCCACTTT. This translates into CASSLWGSSGSSYNSPLHF.

This chain links TRBV7-8 with TRBJ2-2, with D perhaps matching TRBD1 (6 bases). The CDR3 runs to 17 residues. Trimming removed 3 bases at V and 5 bases at J, with 19 bases between. The V gene's germline CDR1 is SGHVS and CDR2 FQNEAQ. CDR3 nucleotides: TGTGCCAGCAGCTTCTTAGTAGGCCAGGGGTGGACCGGGGAGCTGTTTTTT. It codes for CASSFLVGQGWTGELFF.

The V call is TRBV18, the J call TRBJ1-2; D gene unclear. Germline CDR1 reads KGHSH; CDR2 reads LQKENI. The V end lost 3 bases, the J end lost 0 bases, and 23 bases lay between the germline ends. This CDR3 contains 19 residues. The CDR3 nucleotides read TGTGCCAGCTCACCGGTATCTCCGGCCGCCACGGCAGCTAACTATGGCTACACCTTC. As protein: CASSPVSPAATAANYGYTF.

Concerning this clone: This CDR3 is also generated by other DNA sequences in the sample. J is TRBJ2-7 and V is TRBV9; D ambiguous. CDR3 size: 12 residues. V lost 0 bases and J lost 3, with 4 bases in between. CDR1 and CDR2 from the germline V gene are SGDLS and YYNGEE. CDR3 coding DNA: TGTGCCAGCAGCGTAGACGGCTACGAGCAGTACTTC. Its translation is CASSVDGYEQYF.

V gene TRBV12-3 or TRBV12-4 combines with J gene TRBJ2-3; D gene unclear. CDR3 length: 12 amino acids. With 4 bases removed from V and 2 bases from J, the gap between germline ends came to 4 bases. The CDR3 region is CASSYSTDTQYF. CDR3 sequence (DNA): TGTGCCAGCAGTTACTCCACAGATACGCAGTATTTT.

V gene TRBV2 combines with J gene TRBJ1-6; 10 bases are shared with TRBD1. The V segment lost 7 bases and the J segment 10 bases; nucleotides outside the gene matches: 4. CDR3 length: 13 residues. Germline V gene data show CDR1 as SNHLY and CDR2 as FYNNEI. CDR3 loop: CASTETGGSPLHF. The CDR3 coding sequence is TGTGCCAGCACCGAGACAGGGGGCTCACCCCTCCACTTT. The complete variable domain, with remaining parts taken from reference TRBV2 and TRBJ1-6, reads EPEVTQTPSHQVTQMGQEVILRCVPISNHLYFYWYRQILGQKVEFLVSFYNNEISEKSEIFDDQFSVERPDGSNFTLKIRSTKLEDSAMYFCASTETGGSPLHFGNGTRLTVT.

The rearrangement uses TRBV10-3 and TRBJ1-1; tentatively, D is TRBD1 (6 bases). Germline V gene sequence: CDR1 ENHRY, CDR2 SYGVKD. The CDR3 spans 14 residues. V gave up 0 bases and J gave up 5 bases, with 10 bases separating them. The CDR3 sequence: CAISESGGETEAFF. The CDR3 nucleotides read TGTGCCATCAGTGAGTCAGGGGGGGAAACTGAAGCTTTCTTT.

This clone was recorded a few times. The chain joins TRBV6-5 to TRBJ2-7; the D gene is possibly TRBD1 (6 bases). V was trimmed by 7 bases and J by 2 bases, leaving 12 bases between them. CDR1 and CDR2 from the germline V gene are MNHEY and SVGAGI. The CDR3 runs to 13 residues. The CDR3 sequence is CASKLQGPYEQYF. For the CDR3, the DNA is TGTGCCAGCAAGTTACAGGGCCCCTACGAGCAGTACTTC.

The CDR3 protein is CASSPGGNGYTF. DNA of the CDR3: TGTGCCAGCAGCCCGGGAGGGAATGGCTACACCTTC. The chain has TRBV4-2 and TRBJ1-2; D unclear. The CDR3 consists of 12 residues. Germline CDR1 and CDR2: LGHNA and YNFKEQ. Trimming took 4 bases from V and 6 from J, leaving 9 bases between them.

This chain uses TRBV6-4 with TRBJ1-2; D gene ambiguous. V dropped 3 bases and J dropped 0 bases, with 14 bases sitting between them. The germline V gene encodes CDR1 MRHNA and CDR2 SNTAGT. This CDR3 spans 16 amino acids. The CDR3: CASSESFGRANYGYTF. In nucleotides, the CDR3 is TGTGCCAGCAGTGAGAGTTTTGGGAGGGCTAACTATGGCTACACCTTC.

The chain recombines TRBV13 with TRBJ2-1; a possible D gene is TRBD2 (5 bases). V was pared by 5 bases and J by 7 bases, with 12 bases between. CDR3 size: 13 residues. CDR1 is PRHDT and CDR2 is FYEKMQ in the germline V gene (reference sequence). The DNA of the CDR3 is TGTGCCAGCAGCGGAACCCGGGAAAATGAGCAGTTCTTC. Residues: CASSGTRENEQFF.

J is TRBJ2-2 and V is TRBV4-1; D unclear. Germline V gene data show CDR1 as MGHRA and CDR2 as YSYEKL. The CDR3 loop spans 13 amino acids. V lost 1 base to trimming and J lost 5 bases, with 5 bases between them. This CDR3 is CASSQVVTGELFF. CDR3 nucleotides: TGCGCCAGCAGCCAAGTCGTAACCGGGGAGCTGTTTTTT.

This clone was counted only a few times. V usage is TRBV2 and J usage is TRBJ2-1; D might be TRBD1 (6 bases). V was clipped by 6 bases and J by 5 bases, with 11 bases between them. The CDR3 length is 13 residues. CDR1 SNHLY and CDR2 FYNNEI come from the germline V gene. This CDR3 is CASRKDSDNEQFF. DNA for the CDR3: TGTGCCAGCAGGAAGGACAGCGACAATGAGCAGTTCTTC.

This chain links TRBV2 with TRBJ1-5; maybe TRBD1 (5 bases). This CDR3 comprises 15 residues. Germline CDR1 SNHLY, CDR2 FYNNEI. Between the trimmed V and J ends, which lost 2 bases and 5 bases, there was a span of 13 bases. The CDR3 here is CASSERDLSYQPQHF. The CDR3, as DNA: TGTGCCAGCAGTGAAAGGGACCTAAGCTATCAGCCCCAGCATTTT.

This sequence joins TRBV7-8 and TRBJ1-5; D unresolved. The CDR3 consists of 13 residues. CDR1 is SGHVS and CDR2 is FQNEAQ in the germline V gene. Trimming left V 1 base short and J 4 bases short, with 5 bases between. The DNA for the CDR3 is TGTGCCAGCAGCTTAGTAAGGAATCAGCCCCAGCATTTT. This encodes CASSLVRNQPQHF.